This TCR beta chain is from a study of shared clonotypes between healthy human individuals. Regarding the study as a whole: A handful of donors had around 5% of their naive CD4 clonotypes in common. The expectation was that sequencing depth would affect clonotype sharing among donors. Against clonotypes common to all four donors, non-shared ones had lower generation probabilities.

Among the donors, all were Caucasian adults who lived in Nashville, Tennessee. Method: immunoSEQ multiplex PCR; TCRdb's copy keeps in-frame clones and lacks some. Of hundreds of thousands of clones listed, approximately 74% are singletons. This clone has more than one count but fewer than ten. As yet, its antigen is unknown. With a much larger clone just one base away, this may be a read error. The sample contains more than one DNA sequence encoding this CDR3. The germline CDR1 and CDR2 sequences are SGHRS and YFSETQ. Trimming removed 4 bases from V and 0 bases from J, with 11 bases in between. CDR3 length: 15 amino acids.

Material: memory CD4+ T cells sorted from blood. The subset: CD45RA-negative fraction. V gene TRBV5-1 combines with J gene TRBJ2-1, with D possibly TRBD1 on 6 matching bases. The clonotype comes from a woman between 25 and 40 years old in good health. CDR3 sequence (DNA): TGCGCCAGCAGCAAGGACAGCAGCTCCTACAATGAGCAGTTCTTC. It translates to CASSKDSSSYNEQFF.